These T cell receptor beta chains were read from a single sample in a study of Graves' ophthalmopathy and Graves' hyperthyroidism. TCRdb processed the multiplex PCR reads anew with MiXCR; each CDR3 protein has one entry. The repertoire holds under 400,000 distinct CDR3 sequences, with roughly 16% as singletons. Sample: peripheral blood. These receptor sequences come from an adult man with Graves' ophthalmopathy. The CDR3 runs from the conserved cysteine through the conserved F or W. Fields, in order: CDR3 protein, CDR3 DNA, clone size, V gene, J gene, D gene. The D gene is left open where the match is weak. Rows give clone size only sometimes, using once, few, many, or a class for an expanded clone.

CDR3 protein: CSILGTSGFETQYF
CDR3 DNA: TGCAGCATCCTCGGGACTAGCGGGTTCGAGACCCAGTACTTC
clone size: many
V gene: TRBV29-1
J gene: TRBJ2-5
D gene: TRBD2

CDR3 protein: CASSQVIGSGRYEQYF
CDR3 DNA: TGCGCCAGCAGCCAAGTGATAGGTAGCGGGAGATACGAGCAGTACTTC
clone size: many
V gene: TRBV4-1
J gene: TRBJ2-7
D gene: TRBD2

CDR3 protein: CASNTGRGNTEAFF
CDR3 DNA: TGTGCCAGCAACACAGGGAGGGGGAACACTGAAGCTTTCTTT
clone size: many
V gene: TRBV6-2/TRBV6-3
J gene: TRBJ1-1
D gene: .

CDR3 protein: CASSASQVYGYTF
CDR3 DNA: TGTGCCAGCAGTGCATCACAGGTCTATGGCTACACCTTC
clone size: .
V gene: TRBV6-1
J gene: TRBJ1-2
D gene: .

CDR3 protein: CAWSDGIRGETQYF
CDR3 DNA: TGTGCCTGGAGTGACGGGATTCGGGGGGAGACCCAGTACTTC
clone size: many
V gene: TRBV30
J gene: TRBJ2-5
D gene: .

CDR3 protein: CASSSWTGTASSGANVLTF
CDR3 DNA: TGCGCCAGCAGCTCGTGGACGGGGACAGCAAGCTCTGGGGCCAACGTCCTGACTTTC
clone size: many
V gene: TRBV5-1
J gene: TRBJ2-6
D gene: TRBD1

CDR3 protein: CASSLAGQTNTEAFF
CDR3 DNA: TGTGCCAGCAGCTTGGCCGGACAGACTAACACTGAAGCTTTCTTT
clone size: .
V gene: TRBV5-5
J gene: TRBJ1-1
D gene: .

CDR3 protein: CSAGEGSETQYF
CDR3 DNA: TGCAGTGCTGGCGAGGGGAGCGAGACCCAGTACTTC
clone size: many
V gene: TRBV20-1
J gene: TRBJ2-5
D gene: .

CDR3 protein: CASSLPFGQGARNEQFF
CDR3 DNA: TGTGCCAGCAGTTTACCCTTTGGACAGGGGGCGCGCAATGAGCAGTTCTTC
clone size: many
V gene: TRBV28
J gene: TRBJ2-1
D gene: TRBD1

CDR3 protein: CASSYADGNSGNTIYF
CDR3 DNA: TGTGCCAGCAGTTACGCAGACGGAAACTCTGGAAACACCATATATTTT
clone size: many
V gene: TRBV6-2/TRBV6-3
J gene: TRBJ1-3
D gene: .

CDR3 protein: CASSASGTYEQYF
CDR3 DNA: TGTGCCAGCAGTGCTAGCGGTACCTACGAGCAGTACTTC
clone size: many
V gene: TRBV6-1
J gene: TRBJ2-7
D gene: TRBD2

CDR3 protein: CSVASLTMNTEAFF
CDR3 DNA: TGCAGCGTTGCGTCTCTAACTATGAACACTGAAGCTTTCTTT
clone size: .
V gene: TRBV29-1
J gene: TRBJ1-1
D gene: .

CDR3 protein: CASSTRDFPGEQYF
CDR3 DNA: TGTGCCAGTAGTACTCGGGACTTCCCGGGAGAGCAGTACTTC
clone size: .
V gene: TRBV19
J gene: TRBJ2-7
D gene: .

CDR3 protein: CASSLGQGANIQYF
CDR3 DNA: TGTGCCAGCAGCCTGGGACAGGGGGCGAACATTCAGTACTTC
clone size: many
V gene: TRBV14
J gene: TRBJ2-4
D gene: TRBD1

CDR3 protein: CASSTKETQYF
CDR3 DNA: TGTGCCAGCAGTACCAAAGAGACCCAGTACTTC
clone size: many
V gene: TRBV12-3/TRBV12-4
J gene: TRBJ2-5
D gene: .

CDR3 protein: CASRKGAPGTGGELFF
CDR3 DNA: TGTGCCAGCAGAAAAGGGGCCCCGGGCACGGGCGGGGAGCTGTTTTTT
clone size: .
V gene: TRBV6-1
J gene: TRBJ2-2
D gene: .

CDR3 protein: CASGATRGGELFF
CDR3 DNA: TGTGCCAGCGGGGCTACTAGAGGCGGGGAGCTGTTTTTT
clone size: few
V gene: TRBV12-3/TRBV12-4
J gene: TRBJ2-2
D gene: .

CDR3 protein: CASRTGQTNTEAFF
CDR3 DNA: TGTGCCAGCAGGACGGGACAGACCAACACTGAAGCTTTCTTT
clone size: many
V gene: TRBV11-2
J gene: TRBJ1-1
D gene: TRBD1

CDR3 protein: CASKLRDRNTEAFF
CDR3 DNA: TGTGCCAGCAAACTCCGGGACAGGAACACTGAAGCTTTCTTT
clone size: .
V gene: TRBV12-3/TRBV12-4
J gene: TRBJ1-1
D gene: TRBD1

CDR3 protein: CASSQPDRGNTEAFF
CDR3 DNA: TGTGCCAGCAGCCAACCCGACAGGGGTAACACTGAAGCTTTCTTT
clone size: many
V gene: TRBV14
J gene: TRBJ1-1
D gene: TRBD1

CDR3 protein: CASSDREGELFF
CDR3 DNA: TGCGCCAGCAGTGACAGGGAAGGGGAGCTGTTTTTT
clone size: many
V gene: TRBV10-2
J gene: TRBJ2-2
D gene: .

CDR3 protein: CASSATGNQPQHF
CDR3 DNA: TGTGCCAGCAGTGCCACAGGTAATCAGCCCCAGCATTTT
clone size: .
V gene: TRBV6-2/TRBV6-3
J gene: TRBJ1-5
D gene: .